This T cell receptor (beta chain) was profiled in a study of cytomegalovirus exposure and HLA in healthy donors. Study conclusions and caveats: Looking again later, the authors saw that most CMV-associated TCR beta chains seemed HLA-restricted.

Germline V lookup: CDR1 SGDLS, CDR2 YYNGEE. The CDR3 contains 11 residues. About this clone itself: What it binds is unknown.

Researchers ran the PCR with 60 Vbeta and 13 Jbeta primers. Clones were read by immunoSEQ multiplex PCR, and TCRdb kept only the in-frame ones, dropping some. Its clone listing holds 150,000 to 200,000 clones. The source is a man between 25 and 39 years old in good health and CMV-seronegative. Sequencing was performed on PBMCs. V gene TRBV9 combines with J gene TRBJ1-2, with TRBD1 matching 9 bases. The CDR3 DNA follows: TGTGCGACAGGGGGGAACTATGGCTACACCTTC. Amino acid sequence: CATGGNYGYTF.